The rows below give T cell receptor beta chains drawn from one sample of a study of beta chain features in type 1 diabetes. This table comes from immunoSEQ multiplex PCR, and its TCRdb copy is limited to in-frame clones, with some not included. The data hold some 350,000 clones, with around 10% observed a single time. Specimen: central memory CD4+ T cells from blood. The receptors come from a man younger than 45 with type 1 diabetes. The CDR3 runs from the conserved cysteine through the conserved F or W. The D gene is left open where the match is weak. Only some rows state a clone size, as once, few, many or a class for expanded clones.

J gene | CDR3 length | clone size | D gene | V gene | CDR3 DNA | CDR3 protein
TRBJ2-7 | 16 | few | TRBD2 | TRBV27 | TGTGCCAGCAGTTTGGGAGCGGGGGGATACCCTCTAGAGCAGTACTTC | CASSLGAGGYPLEQYF
TRBJ2-3 | 16 | NA | NA | TRBV6-1 | TGTGCCAGCAGTGGACCACCGGGGCGAAGCACAGATACGCAGTATTTT | CASSGPPGRSTDTQYF
TRBJ2-2 | 15 | NA | NA | TRBV29-1 | TGCAGCGTTCGGGTGGGTGGGCTCAACACCGGGGAGCTGTTTTTT | CSVRVGGLNTGELFF
TRBJ2-3 | 15 | many | NA | TRBV11-2 | TGTGCCAGCAGCCCTCGATTGGGCCGGGGAGATACGCAGTATTTT | CASSPRLGRGDTQYF
TRBJ2-3 | 17 | few | NA | TRBV5-4 | TGTGCCAGCAGCGGTGGAACGGGACAGCGGGTTACAGATACGCAGTATTTT | CASSGGTGQRVTDTQYF
TRBJ2-3 | 12 | NA | NA | TRBV4-1 | TGCGCCAGCAGGGGCAGCACAGATACGCAGTATTTT | CASRGSTDTQYF
TRBJ2-7 | 12 | NA | NA | TRBV5-4 | TGTGCCAGCAGCTTGGAAACCTACGAGCAGTACTTC | CASSLETYEQYF
TRBJ2-1 | 13 | NA | NA | TRBV2 | TGTGCCAGCAGTGTTATTTCCGAAGGTGAGCAGTTCTTC | CASSVISEGEQFF
TRBJ2-1 | 13 | NA | NA | TRBV28 | TGTGCCAGCAGTTTTTACAGAGACAATGAGCAGTTCTTC | CASSFYRDNEQFF
TRBJ2-1 | 15 | many | NA | TRBV5-1 | TGCGCCAGCAGCATCGGCGGGGAGACCTACAATGAGCAGTTCTTC | CASSIGGETYNEQFF
TRBJ2-3 | 14 | NA | NA | TRBV6-5 | TGTGCCAGTGGGCGGAGGTACAGCACAGATACGCAGTATTTT | CASGRRYSTDTQYF
TRBJ2-5 | 13 | NA | NA | TRBV18 | TGTGCCAGCTCACCAGTAGACCAAGAGACCCAGTACTTC | CASSPVDQETQYF
TRBJ1-1 | 14 | NA | TRBD1 | TRBV5-1 | TGCGCCAGCAGCGAACAGGGGGCGAAAACTGAAGCTTTCTTT | CASSEQGAKTEAFF
TRBJ2-5 | 15 | NA | TRBD1 | TRBV28 | TGTGCCAGCAGTCACACCGGGACAGGGGGCCTGACCCAGTACTTC | CASSHTGTGGLTQYF
TRBJ2-3 | 14 | NA | TRBD2 | TRBV6-1 | TGTGCCAGCAGCCTGCGGGAGGGCACAGATACGCAGTATTTT | CASSLREGTDTQYF
TRBJ1-1 | 14 | NA | NA | TRBV28 | TGTGCCAGCAGTTGGTCCCTCTCTGGCACTGAAGCTTTCTTT | CASSWSLSGTEAFF
TRBJ1-5 | 12 | NA | NA | TRBV30 | TGTGCCTGCGCGACGGTCAATCAGCCCCAGCATTTT | CACATVNQPQHF
TRBJ2-5 | 15 | few | TRBD1 | TRBV18 | TGTGCCAGCTCGCTCACGACAGGGGCTGGCGAGACCCAGTACTTC | CASSLTTGAGETQYF
TRBJ2-1 | 15 | NA | TRBD2 | TRBV9 | TGTGCCAGCAGCGCCCTAGCGGGAGTGGGAAATGAGCAGTTCTTC | CASSALAGVGNEQFF
TRBJ2-3 | 16 | few | TRBD2 | TRBV7-2 | TGTGCCAGCAGCCCGGGGCTAGCGGGAATGACAGATACGCAGTATTTT | CASSPGLAGMTDTQYF
TRBJ1-5 | 17 | NA | NA | TRBV4-2 | TGTGCCAGCAGCCAGGGAGCGTTACAGGGAGGTGATCAGCCCCAGCATTTT | CASSQGALQGGDQPQHF
TRBJ1-5 | 15 | NA | TRBD1 | TRBV28 | TGTGCCAGCAGGGGGAGGGACAGGGTAGGGCAGCCCCAGCATTTT | CASRGRDRVGQPQHF
TRBJ2-2 | 14 | many | TRBD2 | TRBV2 | TGTGCCAGCAGTGCCGGACTAGCTGGCGGGGAGCTGTTTTTT | CASSAGLAGGELFF
TRBJ2-3 | 15 | many | NA | TRBV18 | TGTGCCAGCTCTTTCCACCCCGGGCGAACAGATACGCAGTATTTT | CASSFHPGRTDTQYF
TRBJ2-7 | 15 | once | TRBD1 | TRBV10-1 | TGCGCCAGCAGTGAAGGGACAGGGGGACTAGACGAGCAGTACTTC | CASSEGTGGLDEQYF
TRBJ1-2 | 14 | many | TRBD1 | TRBV7-9 | TGTGCCAGCAGCGCTGACAGGGGTGGCTATGGCTACACCTTC | CASSADRGGYGYTF
TRBJ1-4 | 14 | NA | NA | TRBV28 | TGTGCCAGCAGTTTGCCCCCAACTAATGAAAAACTGTTTTTT | CASSLPPTNEKLFF
TRBJ2-6 | 17 | few | NA | TRBV18 | TGTGCCAGCTCACCATGGGACCTTATCTCTGGGGCCAACGTCCTGACTTTC | CASSPWDLISGANVLTF
TRBJ1-4 | 13 | many | NA | TRBV5-4 | TGTGCCAGCAGAAGGGAATCCGATGAAAAACTGTTTTTT | CASRRESDEKLFF
TRBJ2-3 | 15 | few | TRBD2 | TRBV30 | TGTGCCTGGAGTCTTGGCGGGAGATCCACAGATACGCAGTATTTT | CAWSLGGRSTDTQYF
TRBJ2-1 | 21 | many | TRBD2 | TRBV4-3 | TGCGCCAGCAGTAGGGCCCCTACTAGCGCGATCACTGAGGTGGGCGGCAATGAGCAGTTCTTC | CASSRAPTSAITEVGGNEQFF
TRBJ2-7 | 17 | NA | TRBD1 | TRBV7-9 | TGTGCCAGCAGCCCCCCAATAAGGACAGGGCCCTTGGGCGAGCAGTACTTC | CASSPPIRTGPLGEQYF
TRBJ2-1 | 15 | few | NA | TRBV7-3 | TGTGCCAGCAGCAAAACAGGGACCCGCTACAATGAGCAGTTCTTC | CASSKTGTRYNEQFF
TRBJ2-1 | 14 | NA | NA | TRBV4-1 | TGTGCCAGCAGCCAAGTGATGGGCGAGGATGAGCAGTTCTTC | CASSQVMGEDEQFF
TRBJ2-1 | 15 | few | TRBD2 | TRBV5-1 | TGCGCCAGCAGCTTGGGTAGCGGGAGTGGGAATGAGCAGTTCTTC | CASSLGSGSGNEQFF
TRBJ1-6 | 13 | NA | NA | TRBV7-2 | TGTGCCAGCAGCTCTCGGAGCAATTCACCCCTCCACTTT | CASSSRSNSPLHF
TRBJ1-1 | 13 | few | NA | TRBV11-2 | TGTGCCACCTCTTCGGGAATGCTGACTGAAGCTTTCTTT | CATSSGMLTEAFF
TRBJ1-3 | 16 | NA | NA | TRBV18 | TGTGCCAGCTCACCCACTCAGGGTTCGACGGGAAACACCATATATTTT | CASSPTQGSTGNTIYF
TRBJ2-7 | 15 | NA | TRBD1 | TRBV18 | TGTGCCAGCACATCGGGACAGGGGGCCTCCTACGAGCAGTACTTC | CASTSGQGASYEQYF
TRBJ1-1 | 12 | few | NA | TRBV28 | TGTGCCAGCAGTGGGAGACAGAGTGAAGCTTTCTTT | CASSGRQSEAFF
TRBJ2-2 | 16 | NA | TRBD2 | TRBV27 | TGTGCCAGCAGTTTAAAGGGCGGGAGTGATGCCGGGGAGCTGTTTTTT | CASSLKGGSDAGELFF
TRBJ1-1 | 14 | NA | TRBD1 | TRBV28 | TGTGCCAGCAGCCCGGGACAGTCGAACACTGAAGCTTTCTTT | CASSPGQSNTEAFF
TRBJ1-2 | 14 | NA | NA | TRBV4-3 | TGCGCCAGCAGCCCTCAGGTGGGGGGCTATGGCTACACCTTC | CASSPQVGGYGYTF
TRBJ2-1 | 15 | few | NA | TRBV5-8 | TGTGCCAGCAGCTTGTCAGGGTACTCCTACAATGAGCAGTTCTTC | CASSLSGYSYNEQFF
TRBJ1-3 | 13 | few | NA | TRBV7-2 | TGTGCCAGCAGCTTAGGAGCCGGAAACACCATATATTTT | CASSLGAGNTIYF
TRBJ2-4 | 14 | once | TRBD2 | TRBV7-9 | TGTGCCAGCAGCCCGGGAGGGGACGCCAACATTCAGTACTTC | CASSPGGDANIQYF
TRBJ2-7 | 15 | NA | TRBD1 | TRBV4-1 | TGCGCCAGCAGCCCTGGGACAGGGGGCTTCGACGAGCAGTACTTC | CASSPGTGGFDEQYF
TRBJ2-7 | 15 | few | NA | TRBV27 | TGTGCCAGCAGTGCGGGGCGGAATCCCTCCTACGAGCAGTACTTC | CASSAGRNPSYEQYF
TRBJ2-7 | 11 | few | NA | TRBV20-1 | TGCAGTGCTACGGTCAACTACGAGCAGTACTTC | CSATVNYEQYF
TRBJ1-5 | 12 | NA | NA | TRBV5-5 | TGTGCCAGCAGCTTGTACGGTCAGCCCCAGCATTTT | CASSLYGQPQHF